Here is one T cell receptor (beta chain) with its context. No antigen is known for it. Trimming removed 5 bases from V and 4 bases from J; junction bases left unmatched: 10. The V gene's germline CDR1 is MNHEY and CDR2 SMNVEV (reference sequence). This CDR3 spans 16 amino acids. With 60 Vbeta and 13 Jbeta primers, the PCR was carried out. Generated by immunoSEQ multiplex PCR, the TCRdb table keeps only in-frame clones and is missing some. The data include around 51,000 clones; the top ten clones carry roughly a quarter. This sample was taken from a study of cytomegalovirus exposure and HLA in healthy donors. On the study more broadly: Genotyping showed around 80% of fewer than 500 donors falling in the Caucasian-associated ancestry cluster.

Overall study findings and caveats: The productive fraction for most TCR beta V segments was about 90% or about 30% in an earlier analysis. Confirmation was obtained in vitro that a few CMV-associated chains are specific for CMV antigens.

The chain links TRBV27 to TRBJ1-2; 10 positions agree with TRBD1. The sequencing input was PBMCs. The receptor's source is a man aged 35-49 years in good health and CMV-seropositive. In nucleotides, the CDR3 is TGTGCCAGCAGTATGAAATGGACAGGGGGGACCTATGGCTACACCTTC. Amino acids: CASSMKWTGGTYGYTF.